Sequencing of this T cell receptor (beta chain) was carried out in a study of blood T cells in healthy people across ages. Overall study findings and caveats: Older age coincided with a roughly linear decline in TCR beta diversity per million T cells.

This clonotype was seen ten or more times. The antigen is undetermined. A much larger clone sits a single nucleotide away, making a read error possible. Those donating, healthy Caucasian individuals from Russia, were aged about 6 to 100. Isolation recovered at least 7 million PBMCs from every sample. A sample-barcoded 5' primer and a J-beta primer mix were used in a second PCR of roughly 7 to 11 cycles. Through a template-switch adaptor with 12 random nucleotides, each cDNA molecule received a tag. TCRdb reprocessed the 5' RACE reads with MiXCR, giving one entry per CDR3 protein. The sample includes 600,000 or so distinct CDR3 sequences, around 31% seen only once; the top ten take 15% to 19%. This clonotype originated in a woman of 80 years or more in good health. Sequencing was done on a sample of blood.

The CDR3 loop reads CASSLASGGSYNEQYF. As DNA, the CDR3 is TGTGCCAGCAGCTTAGCTAGCGGGGGATCCTACAATGAGCAGTACTTC. This chain uses TRBV7-2 with TRBJ2-7; 9 bases map to TRBD2. V shed 0 bases, J shed 7 bases, and the junction held 10 bases outside the gene matches. Germline loops: CDR1 SGHTA, CDR2 FQGNSA. This CDR3 has 16 amino acids.